The 3 T cell receptor beta chains given below trace back to one sample, sequenced in a study of cytomegalovirus exposure and HLA in healthy donors. The study ran its PCR with 60 Vbeta and 13 Jbeta primers. This table comes from immunoSEQ multiplex PCR, and its TCRdb copy is limited to in-frame clones, with some not included. The sample has about 100,000 clones, 55% to 85% seen once. The sequencing input was PBMCs. Source of these receptors: a woman aged 18 to 35 in good health and CMV-seropositive.

The chain links TRBV4-3 to TRBJ2-5, with a tentative D call TRBD2 (5 bases). There are 14 residues in the CDR3. Per germline, CDR1 LGHNA and CDR2 YSLEER. V lost 4 bases to trimming and J lost 5 bases, with 14 bases between them. The CDR3 protein is CASSLGRGLETQYF. The CDR3, as DNA: TGCGCCAGCAGCCTGGGCAGAGGGCTCGAGACCCAGTACTTC.

This clone was seen a few times. The rearrangement joins TRBV10-3 to TRBJ1-3, with 12 bases lining up with TRBD1. CDR1 and CDR2 from the germline V gene are ENHRY and SYGVKD. The V segment lost 3 bases and the J segment 2 bases; nucleotides outside the gene matches: 2. The CDR3 runs to 16 residues. This CDR3 is CAISERDRGPGNTIYF. CDR3 nucleotide sequence: TGTGCCATCAGTGAAAGGGACAGGGGGCCTGGAAACACCATATATTTT.

The chain couples TRBV9 to TRBJ2-5, with D tentatively TRBD2 (5 bases). The end of the DNA fits TRBJ2-7 better, so the J call may be wrong. Germline V gene lookup returns CDR1 SGDLS and CDR2 YYNGEE. CDR3 size: 13 residues. The CDR3 here is CASSGNMGSEQYF. In DNA form, the CDR3 reads TGTGCCAGCAGCGGGAATATGGGGAGCGAGCAGTACTTC.